These T cell receptor beta chains were read from a single sample in a study of T cell changes during pregnancy in multiple sclerosis. Assay used: immunoSEQ multiplex PCR; TCRdb lists only in-frame clones, some missing. This sample has 110,000 or so clones, with around 93% found just once. The source material was peripheral blood, sampled before pregnancy. The receptors were gathered from a female donor with multiple sclerosis, enrolled in a pregnancy study. CDR3s include the opening cysteine and the closing phenylalanine or tryptophan. Fields, in order: J gene, V gene, D gene, CDR3 length, clone size, CDR3 protein, CDR3 DNA. The D gene is left open where the match is weak. Rows may omit the clone size; those that give it use once, few, many or a size class.

TRBJ1-5	TRBV4-1	.	16	.	CASSQIGGQGNQPQHF	TGCGCCAGCAGCCAAATCGGGGGGCAGGGCAATCAGCCCCAGCATTTT
TRBJ1-5	TRBV27	.	14	.	CASRGDRSNQPQHF	TGTGCCAGCAGGGGTGACAGGAGCAATCAGCCCCAGCATTTT
TRBJ1-2	TRBV6-5	.	13	.	CASSKGGIGGYTF	TGTGCCAGCAGTAAAGGGGGAATCGGTGGCTACACCTTC
TRBJ2-5	TRBV5-1	.	16	.	CASTSLGGRAVETQYF	TGCGCCAGCACCTCCCTAGGGGGGAGGGCCGTCGAGACCCAGTACTTC
TRBJ1-1	TRBV19	.	14	.	CASNQRGVHTEAFF	TGTGCCAGTAATCAGCGGGGGGTACACACTGAAGCTTTCTTT
TRBJ2-3	TRBV5-1	.	14	.	CASSLELEKDTQYF	TGCGCCAGCAGCTTGGAATTAGAGAAAGATACGCAGTATTTT
TRBJ1-1	TRBV5-1	TRBD1	16	.	CASSLEGQGAITEAFF	TGCGCCAGCAGCTTGGAGGGACAGGGGGCGATCACTGAAGCTTTCTTT
TRBJ2-1	TRBV9	TRBD2	15	.	CASSDSGGAYNEQFF	TGTGCCAGCAGCGATAGCGGGGGGGCCTACAATGAGCAGTTCTTC
TRBJ2-1	TRBV6-4	TRBD1	15	.	CASSPEGDRGLRQFF	TGTGCCAGCAGTCCTGAGGGGGACAGGGGGCTAAGGCAGTTCTTC
TRBJ2-1	TRBV5-1	TRBD2	16	.	CASSSGLADIHNEQFF	TGCGCCAGCAGCTCGGGACTAGCGGACATTCACAATGAGCAGTTCTTC
TRBJ1-3	TRBV10-3	TRBD1	16	.	CAISETGGFSGNTIYF	TGTGCCATCAGTGAGACAGGGGGCTTTTCTGGAAACACCATATATTTT
TRBJ2-7	TRBV7-2	.	13	once	CASSLDRLYEQYF	TGTGCCAGCAGCTTAGACCGACTTTACGAGCAGTACTTC
TRBJ2-5	TRBV7-9	TRBD2	16	.	CASSPLAGGPQETQYF	TGTGCCAGCAGCCCTCTAGCGGGGGGGCCGCAAGAGACCCAGTACTTC
TRBJ1-1	TRBV29-1	.	15	few	CSVVPKLTLNTEAFF	TGCAGCGTTGTCCCAAAGTTGACTCTGAACACTGAAGCTTTCTTT
TRBJ2-3	TRBV29-1	.	11	.	CSARETDTQYF	TGCAGCGCCAGGGAAACAGATACGCAGTATTTT
TRBJ2-5	TRBV28	.	11	.	CASGSQETQYF	TGTGCCAGCGGCAGCCAAGAGACCCAGTACTTC
TRBJ2-1	TRBV2	.	16	.	CASREAQVSSYNEQFF	TGTGCCAGCAGAGAAGCACAGGTCAGCTCCTACAATGAGCAGTTCTTC
TRBJ2-4	TRBV28	TRBD2	16	.	CASSHRGSGTLDIQYF	TGTGCCAGCTCCCATCGGGGTAGCGGGACTTTAGACATTCAGTACTTC
TRBJ2-7	TRBV5-4	TRBD2	15	.	CASSLGTRRTYEQYF	TGTGCCAGCAGCTTGGGGACTAGAAGGACCTACGAGCAGTACTTC
TRBJ2-1	TRBV13	TRBD1	17	.	CASSLGLGQGSFDEQFF	TGTGCCAGCAGCTTAGGCCTAGGACAGGGGAGTTTCGATGAGCAGTTCTTC
TRBJ1-4	TRBV6-1	.	12	once	CASSQQGRELFF	TGTGCCAGCAGTCAACAGGGTAGAGAACTGTTTTTT
TRBJ1-2	TRBV5-1	.	15	.	CASSLMWASNYGYTF	TGCGCCAGCAGCTTGATGTGGGCATCAAACTATGGCTACACCTTC
TRBJ2-7	TRBV19	TRBD2	14	.	CASRPSGSSYEQYF	TGTGCCAGTAGGCCTAGCGGTAGCTCCTACGAGCAGTACTTC
TRBJ2-7	TRBV19	TRBD1	15	once	CASRVQGTEPYEQYF	TGTGCCAGTAGGGTCCAGGGGACAGAGCCCTACGAGCAGTACTTC
TRBJ1-4	TRBV19	.	12	.	CASSIPAEKLFF	TGTGCCAGTAGTATCCCTGCGGAAAAACTGTTTTTT
TRBJ1-1	TRBV7-2	.	14	.	CASLRDPMNTEAFF	TGTGCCAGCTTGCGGGACCCCATGAACACTGAAGCTTTCTTT
TRBJ2-3	TRBV11-3	.	15	.	CASSPRQGCTDTQYF	TGTGCCAGCAGTCCCCGGCAGGGCTGCACAGATACGCAGTATTTT
TRBJ1-5	TRBV5-1	.	15	once	CASSLGGNRNQPQHF	TGCGCCAGCAGCTTAGGCGGTAATAGAAATCAGCCCCAGCATTTT
TRBJ1-2	TRBV11-2	.	14	.	CASSFGQYISGYTF	TGTGCCAGCAGCTTTGGACAGTATATTTCTGGCTACACCTTC
TRBJ1-5	TRBV5-4	.	13	.	CASSIGDSQPQHF	TGTGCCAGCAGTATTGGAGACAGTCAGCCCCAGCATTTT
TRBJ2-5	TRBV2	TRBD1	14	.	CASTPGTGAETQYF	TGTGCCAGCACCCCGGGGACAGGGGCGGAGACCCAGTACTTC
TRBJ1-2	TRBV27	TRBD1	15	.	CASSPGTGAGNGYTF	TGTGCCAGCAGTCCCGGGACAGGGGCGGGGAATGGCTACACCTTC
TRBJ2-3	TRBV4-2	.	15	.	CASSQAARGTDTQYF	TGTGCCAGCAGCCAAGCTGCGAGAGGGACAGATACGCAGTATTTT
TRBJ1-2	TRBV6-4	.	13	.	CASSEEGRYGYTF	TGTGCCAGCAGTGAGGAGGGGAGGTATGGCTACACCTTC
TRBJ2-1	TRBV11-2	TRBD2	16	.	CASSALAGGPGNEQFF	TGTGCCAGCAGCGCCCTAGCGGGGGGGCCCGGGAATGAGCAGTTCTTC
TRBJ1-2	TRBV9	.	13	.	CASSITGNYGYTF	TGTGCCAGCAGCATTACAGGGAACTATGGCTACACCTTC
TRBJ1-1	TRBV6-6	.	15	.	CASSYSRALNTEAFF	TGTGCCAGCAGTTACTCGAGGGCGTTGAACACTGAAGCTTTCTTT
TRBJ1-5	TRBV19	.	14	.	CASSIAPDSQPQHF	TGTGCCAGTAGTATAGCACCGGATAGCCAGCCCCAGCATTTT
TRBJ2-5	TRBV4-2	.	14	.	CASSLTHTGETQYF	TGTGCCAGCAGCCTGACCCATACGGGGGAGACCCAGTACTTC
TRBJ2-3	TRBV4-2	.	16	once	CASSQEATLVGDTQYF	TGTGCCAGCAGCCAAGAAGCGACACTAGTTGGGGATACGCAGTATTTT
TRBJ1-3	TRBV19	TRBD1	15	.	CASTLQGARGNTIYF	TGTGCCAGTACTTTACAGGGGGCGCGAGGAAACACCATATATTTT
TRBJ2-1	TRBV27	TRBD1	13	.	CASSSYRGDEQFF	TGTGCCAGCAGCTCATACAGGGGAGATGAGCAGTTCTTC
TRBJ2-2	TRBV5-1	.	15	.	CASSLALADTGELFF	TGCGCCAGCAGCTTGGCACTAGCTGACACCGGGGAGCTGTTTTTT
TRBJ1-1	TRBV9	TRBD1	15	.	CASGTGGDPNTEAFF	TGTGCCAGCGGGACAGGGGGTGACCCGAACACTGAAGCTTTCTTT
TRBJ1-2	TRBV5-1	TRBD1	13	.	CASSAGDRDGYTF	TGCGCCAGCAGCGCCGGGGACAGGGATGGCTACACCTTC
TRBJ2-4	TRBV2	.	15	.	CASRLRQDLKNIQYF	TGTGCCAGCAGATTAAGACAGGACCTCAAAAACATTCAGTACTTC
TRBJ2-7	TRBV4-1	TRBD2	15	once	CASSLVSGSAYEQYF	TGCGCCAGCAGCCTTGTTAGCGGGAGCGCGTACGAGCAGTACTTC
TRBJ2-3	TRBV5-6	TRBD2	16	.	CASSPSNGGGTDTQYF	TGTGCCAGCAGTCCTTCGAACGGGGGGGGCACAGATACGCAGTATTTT
TRBJ2-5	TRBV6-1	TRBD2	13	.	CASAGGMRGTQYF	TGTGCCAGCGCCGGGGGGATGAGAGGGACCCAGTACTTC
TRBJ1-4	TRBV15	.	14	.	CATSRGTRNEKLFF	TGTGCCACCAGCAGAGGCACACGAAATGAAAAACTGTTTTTT
TRBJ1-1	TRBV6-5	.	15	.	CASSSGGSVNTEAFF	TGTGCCAGCAGTTCGGGGGGATCGGTGAACACTGAAGCTTTCTTT
TRBJ1-1	TRBV15	.	16	.	CATSRDRGGSNTEAFF	TGTGCCACCAGCAGAGATCGGGGGGGATCGAACACTGAAGCTTTCTTT
TRBJ2-3	TRBV10-3	TRBD1	16	.	CAISELPGTGTDTQYF	TGTGCCATCAGTGAGCTACCCGGGACAGGGACAGATACGCAGTATTTT